These T cell receptor beta chains were read from a single sample in a study of T cell responses to AZD1222 COVID-19 vaccine. Sequenced by immunoSEQ multiplex PCR; TCRdb stores in-frame clones only, minus some. This table has more than 150,000 clones, about nine tenths appearing once. The material sequenced was peripheral blood, taken on day 0 of AZD1222 vaccination. The receptors originated from an adult in good health. Each CDR3 is given with its conserved first and last residue. Each record gives: D gene, V gene, clone size, J gene, CDR3 DNA, CDR3 protein. The D gene is left open where the match is weak. Clone size is stated in some rows and not others, as once, few, many or a class when expanded.

D gene: NA
V gene: TRBV3-1/TRBV3-2
clone size: NA
J gene: TRBJ1-5
CDR3 DNA: TGTGCCAGCAGCCAAGATTACGGGTCAGGTCTTAGCAATCAGCCCCAGCATTTT
CDR3 protein: CASSQDYGSGLSNQPQHF

D gene: NA
V gene: TRBV19
clone size: few
J gene: TRBJ1-2
CDR3 DNA: TGTGCCAGTAGTAGTCCCTCGCTAGGGGACCCTAACTATGGCTACACCTTC
CDR3 protein: CASSSPSLGDPNYGYTF

D gene: NA
V gene: TRBV9
clone size: NA
J gene: TRBJ2-7
CDR3 DNA: TGTGCCAGCAGCGTAGGGGAATGGGGTTACTACGAGCAGTACTTC
CDR3 protein: CASSVGEWGYYEQYF

D gene: TRBD1
V gene: TRBV28
clone size: NA
J gene: TRBJ2-2
CDR3 DNA: TGTGCCAGCAGTTTTTTTCTTCGGGGACAGGGGGGCGGCACCGGGGAGCTGTTTTTT
CDR3 protein: CASSFFLRGQGGGTGELFF

D gene: NA
V gene: TRBV28
clone size: NA
J gene: TRBJ1-2
CDR3 DNA: TGTGCCACCGTCCGGGTACCACCCTATGGCTACACCTTC
CDR3 protein: CATVRVPPYGYTF

D gene: TRBD2
V gene: TRBV6-5
clone size: NA
J gene: TRBJ2-5
CDR3 DNA: TGTGCCAGCAGTTCGGTTGCGGGAGACTGGGAGACCCAGTACTTC
CDR3 protein: CASSSVAGDWETQYF

D gene: NA
V gene: TRBV28
clone size: NA
J gene: TRBJ1-1
CDR3 DNA: TGTGCCAGCAGTTCCTCAGGACGGATTACTGAAGCTTTCTTT
CDR3 protein: CASSSSGRITEAFF

D gene: NA
V gene: TRBV5-6
clone size: few
J gene: TRBJ1-1
CDR3 DNA: TGTGCCAGCAGCGTTGTCGCCGGGGGAATTTTTAACACTGAAGCTTTCTTT
CDR3 protein: CASSVVAGGIFNTEAFF

D gene: TRBD1
V gene: TRBV29-1
clone size: NA
J gene: TRBJ2-5
CDR3 DNA: TGCAGCGTTCACAGGGGGCCACAAGAGACCCAGTACTTC
CDR3 protein: CSVHRGPQETQYF

D gene: NA
V gene: TRBV6-5
clone size: NA
J gene: TRBJ2-5
CDR3 DNA: TGTGCCAGCAGTTCTATAGGAGAGACCCAGTACTTC
CDR3 protein: CASSSIGETQYF

D gene: NA
V gene: TRBV10-3
clone size: NA
J gene: TRBJ2-1
CDR3 DNA: TGTGCCATCAGCCTGGGACCGACCTGGGACAATGAGCAGTTCTTC
CDR3 protein: CAISLGPTWDNEQFF

D gene: TRBD1
V gene: TRBV28
clone size: once
J gene: TRBJ1-1
CDR3 DNA: TGTGCCAGCAGTTTCAGGGGGCGCTTTTCTGAAGCTTTCTTT
CDR3 protein: CASSFRGRFSEAFF

D gene: TRBD2
V gene: TRBV18
clone size: NA
J gene: TRBJ2-3
CDR3 DNA: TGTGCCAGCTCACCAGTGAGGCTAGCGGGAGTAGGGACGCAGTATTTT
CDR3 protein: CASSPVRLAGVGTQYF

D gene: TRBD1
V gene: TRBV7-9
clone size: NA
J gene: TRBJ2-7
CDR3 DNA: TGTGCCAGCAGCTTAGGACAGGGTGGCTACGAGCAGTACTTC
CDR3 protein: CASSLGQGGYEQYF

D gene: TRBD1
V gene: TRBV18
clone size: NA
J gene: TRBJ1-6
CDR3 DNA: TGTGCCAGCTCACAACAGGGGGCTTATAATTCACCCCTCCACTTT
CDR3 protein: CASSQQGAYNSPLHF

D gene: NA
V gene: TRBV7-9
clone size: few
J gene: TRBJ2-7
CDR3 DNA: TGTGCCAGCAGCTTCAGGGACACAACCTCCTACGAGCAGTACTTC
CDR3 protein: CASSFRDTTSYEQYF

D gene: NA
V gene: TRBV6-5
clone size: once
J gene: TRBJ1-1
CDR3 DNA: TGTGCCAGCAAAAACGGGATCACTGAAGCTTTCTTT
CDR3 protein: CASKNGITEAFF

D gene: TRBD1
V gene: TRBV10-3
clone size: NA
J gene: TRBJ2-7
CDR3 DNA: TGTGCCATTTCCCAGGGGGCGCATCGTGAGCAGTACTTC
CDR3 protein: CAISQGAHREQYF

D gene: NA
V gene: TRBV27
clone size: NA
J gene: TRBJ2-3
CDR3 DNA: TGTGCCAGCAGATGGGGGGTGGGATGGGATACGCAGTATTTT
CDR3 protein: CASRWGVGWDTQYF

D gene: TRBD2
V gene: TRBV4-1
clone size: NA
J gene: TRBJ2-1
CDR3 DNA: TGCGCCAGCAGCCGGCTAGCGGGATACAATGAGCAGTTCTTC
CDR3 protein: CASSRLAGYNEQFF

D gene: NA
V gene: TRBV5-1
clone size: NA
J gene: TRBJ1-1
CDR3 DNA: TGCGCCAGCAGCTTGGCCGGTGAAGCTTTCTTT
CDR3 protein: CASSLAGEAFF

D gene: NA
V gene: TRBV28
clone size: NA
J gene: TRBJ2-1
CDR3 DNA: TGTGCCAGCAGTTTCGAGGTTACTGAGCAGTTCTTC
CDR3 protein: CASSFEVTEQFF

D gene: NA
V gene: TRBV27
clone size: NA
J gene: TRBJ1-4
CDR3 DNA: TGTGCCAGCAGTTTTTCGGGGGTTGATGAAAAACTGTTTTTT
CDR3 protein: CASSFSGVDEKLFF

D gene: NA
V gene: TRBV11-2
clone size: NA
J gene: TRBJ1-4
CDR3 DNA: TGTGCCAGCAGCTTGAGAAACCCCGCCTGGGGGGCAACTAATGAAAAACTGTTTTTT
CDR3 protein: CASSLRNPAWGATNEKLFF

D gene: TRBD1
V gene: TRBV5-1
clone size: NA
J gene: TRBJ2-5
CDR3 DNA: TGCGCCAGCAGCCTTCCGGGACAGACCCAAGAGACCCAGTACTTC
CDR3 protein: CASSLPGQTQETQYF

D gene: TRBD1
V gene: TRBV18
clone size: NA
J gene: TRBJ1-2
CDR3 DNA: TGTGCCAGCTCACAGCCGGGACAGGGGATTGGCGGCTACACCTTC
CDR3 protein: CASSQPGQGIGGYTF

D gene: NA
V gene: TRBV4-3
clone size: NA
J gene: TRBJ1-2
CDR3 DNA: TGCGCCAGCAGCCAAGAACAGGGCAACTATGGCTACACCTTC
CDR3 protein: CASSQEQGNYGYTF

D gene: NA
V gene: TRBV14
clone size: NA
J gene: TRBJ1-1
CDR3 DNA: TGTGCCAGCAGCCAAGAAGTCAGGAACACTGAAGCTTTCTTT
CDR3 protein: CASSQEVRNTEAFF

D gene: NA
V gene: TRBV7-9
clone size: NA
J gene: TRBJ1-3
CDR3 DNA: TGTGCCAGCAGCTTAGCGGTGGTGCTCTCTGGAAACACCATATATTTT
CDR3 protein: CASSLAVVLSGNTIYF

D gene: TRBD2
V gene: TRBV11-2
clone size: NA
J gene: TRBJ2-2
CDR3 DNA: TGTGCCAGCAGCTCCGAGGGGGTCTTTAGCGGGAGGGGCACCGGGGAGCTGTTTTTT
CDR3 protein: CASSSEGVFSGRGTGELFF

D gene: NA
V gene: TRBV2
clone size: once
J gene: TRBJ1-5
CDR3 DNA: TGTGCCAGCACCCGGGTGAGCAATCAGCCCCAGCATTTT
CDR3 protein: CASTRVSNQPQHF

D gene: NA
V gene: TRBV19
clone size: once
J gene: TRBJ2-1
CDR3 DNA: TGTGCCAGTAGTATAGTAGGGCCAGGGAGCGGATACAATGAGCAGTTCTTC
CDR3 protein: CASSIVGPGSGYNEQFF

D gene: TRBD2
V gene: TRBV18
clone size: NA
J gene: TRBJ2-7
CDR3 DNA: TGTGCCAGCTCACCAAGACTAGCGGGAGGATTTCAGTACGAGCAGTACTTC
CDR3 protein: CASSPRLAGGFQYEQYF

D gene: TRBD1
V gene: TRBV29-1
clone size: NA
J gene: TRBJ2-7
CDR3 DNA: TGCAGCGCCGGGACAGGCGGCGAGCAGTACTTC
CDR3 protein: CSAGTGGEQYF

D gene: NA
V gene: TRBV5-6
clone size: NA
J gene: TRBJ2-7
CDR3 DNA: TGTGCCAGCAGCTTGGGACACAACGAGCAGTACTTC
CDR3 protein: CASSLGHNEQYF

D gene: NA
V gene: TRBV15
clone size: NA
J gene: TRBJ2-3
CDR3 DNA: TGTGCCACCAGCAGAGTTGAAGATACGCAGTATTTT
CDR3 protein: CATSRVEDTQYF

D gene: NA
V gene: TRBV4-1
clone size: NA
J gene: TRBJ2-7
CDR3 DNA: TGCGCCAGCAGCCAAGTACATCCCGCCTCCTACGAGCAGTACTTC
CDR3 protein: CASSQVHPASYEQYF

D gene: TRBD2
V gene: TRBV2
clone size: NA
J gene: TRBJ2-3
CDR3 DNA: TGTGCCAGCAGCAAACTAGCGGGAGTTGATACGCAGTATTTT
CDR3 protein: CASSKLAGVDTQYF

D gene: TRBD2
V gene: TRBV19
clone size: NA
J gene: TRBJ2-1
CDR3 DNA: TGTGCCAGTACAACTCCGGGACTAGGGGGTCTAAGGGAGCAGTTCTTC
CDR3 protein: CASTTPGLGGLREQFF

D gene: TRBD2
V gene: TRBV11-2
clone size: NA
J gene: TRBJ2-1
CDR3 DNA: TGTGCCAGCAGCTCGAGAAGGGATCGGGGGGACAATGAGCAGTTCTTC
CDR3 protein: CASSSRRDRGDNEQFF